Each of the 27 T cell receptor beta chains below was sequenced from the same sample in a study of shared clonotypes between healthy human individuals. The repertoire was sequenced with immunoSEQ multiplex PCR; TCRdb's copy has only in-frame clones and lacks some. The sample lists some 500,000 clones, about 80% occurring once. Input material: PBMCs. These TCRs come from a woman between 40 and 50 years old in good health. Some clones in this sample may be carry-over from other donors' samples.

The J gene is TRBJ2-7, the V gene TRBV5-4, with TRBD2 as a possible D gene (5 bases). Germline V lookup: CDR1 SGHNT, CDR2 YYREEE (reference sequence). The CDR3 contains 16 residues. V was pared by 4 bases and J by 0 bases, with 17 bases between. The CDR3 sequence is CASSPGIRTDSYEQYF. The CDR3 nucleotides read TGTGCCAGCAGCCCGGGAATTCGGACGGACTCCTACGAGCAGTACTTC. The full variable domain, rest sourced from reference TRBV5-4 and TRBJ2-7, is ETGVTQSPTHLIKTRGQQVTLRCSSQSGHNTVSWYQQALGQGPQFIFQYYREEENGRGNFPPRFSGLQFPNYSSELNVNALELDDSALYLCASSPGIRTDSYEQYFGPGTRLTVT.

The chain employs TRBV7-3 and TRBJ2-3; TRBD2 might be the D (5 bases). Trimming shortened V by 4 bases and J by 6 bases, and 11 bases separated the two germline ends. Per germline, CDR1 SGHTA and CDR2 FQGTGA. CDR3 length: 13 residues. The CDR3 loop is CASSSTPGDTQYF. The CDR3 DNA reads TGTGCCAGCAGCTCCACTCCGGGGGATACGCAGTATTTT.

The table lists this clone with a few counts. The J gene is TRBJ1-2, the V gene TRBV7-2; D is perhaps TRBD1 (6 bases). Trimming removed 5 bases from V and 4 bases from J, with 23 bases in between. CDR1 is SGHTA and CDR2 is FQGNSA in the germline V gene. The CDR3 has 17 residues. CDR3 sequence reads: CASSPTRAGAEAYGYTF. CDR3 nucleotide sequence: TGTGCCAGCAGCCCGACCAGGGCAGGGGCTGAGGCCTATGGCTACACCTTC.

The rearrangement uses TRBV18 and TRBJ2-2, with 9 bases lining up with TRBD2. The length of the CDR3 is 16 residues. CDR1 KGHSH and CDR2 LQKENI come from the germline V gene. V shed 3 bases, J shed 3 bases, and the junction held 5 bases outside the gene matches. CDR3 residues: CASSPTGGRDTGELFF. CDR3 nucleotides: TGTGCCAGCTCACCCACCGGCGGGAGGGACACCGGGGAGCTGTTTTTT.

This clone was detected ten times or more. The V gene is TRBV27, the J gene TRBJ2-7; TRBD1 aligns across 8 bases. The CDR3 spans 15 residues. The trim removed 6 bases at V and 0 bases at J, leaving 7 bases unmatched. Germline V gives CDR1 MNHEY, CDR2 SMNVEV (reference sequence). The DNA of the CDR3 is TGTGCCAGCAGGCGGACAGGGTTGAGCTCCTACGAGCAGTACTTC. Its protein is CASRRTGLSSYEQYF.

This clone was observed a few times. V and J are TRBV19 and TRBJ2-2; D gene unclear. Germline CDR1 LNHDA, CDR2 SQIVND (reference sequence). Trimming pared 6 bases from V and 5 bases from J, leaving 10 bases between. The CDR3 covers 13 residues. The chain's CDR3 is CASSIIGTGELFF. The CDR3 DNA reads TGTGCCAGTAGCATCATTGGGACCGGGGAGCTGTTTTTT.

This clone was found once. V is TRBV10-3 and J is TRBJ2-3; 13 bases map to TRBD2. Germline CDR1 reads ENHRY; CDR2 reads SYGVKD. The CDR3 sequence is 18 residues long. The trim removed 3 bases at V and 3 bases at J, leaving 9 bases unmatched. The chain's CDR3 is CAISDLTGTSGKTDTQYF. In nucleotides, the CDR3 is TGTGCCATCAGTGACCTCACCGGGACTAGCGGGAAGACAGATACGCAGTATTTT.

The rearrangement uses TRBV28 and TRBJ2-2; weak D call: TRBD2 (6 bases). This CDR3 comprises 17 residues. Germline CDR1 reads MDHEN; CDR2 reads SYDVKM. The germline V and J ends were trimmed by 4 bases and 4 bases, with 19 bases remaining between them. The CDR3 DNA reads as TGTGCCAGCAGTTACCGGGTTCGACTAGTGGCCACCGGGGAGCTGTTTTTT. Protein: CASSYRVRLVATGELFF.

The V gene is TRBV5-1, the J gene TRBJ2-3; D gene unclear. The CDR3 is made up of 11 amino acids. V shed 6 bases and J shed 3 bases, with 5 bases lying between them. The germline V gene has CDR1 SGHRS and CDR2 YFSETQ. The CDR3 DNA follows: TGCGCCAGCACCGATACAGATACGCAGTATTTT. Translation gives CASTDTDTQYF.

V and J are TRBV18 and TRBJ2-3; D is unresolved. Trimming took off 5 bases at V and 0 bases at J, with 9 bases between the two ends. The CDR3 extends over 14 amino acids. In germline, CDR1 is KGHSH, CDR2 LQKENI. DNA of the CDR3: TGTGCCAGCTCAGTCTTCCCTAGCACAGATACGCAGTATTTT. Translation gives CASSVFPSTDTQYF.

This chain's CDR3 is CASSQGPRAKETQYF. DNA of the CDR3: TGCGCCAGCAGCCAAGGACCGAGAGCGAAAGAGACCCAGTACTTC. The gene calls are TRBV4-1 and TRBJ2-5, with unresolved D. Germline V gene sequence: CDR1 MGHRA, CDR2 YSYEKL. The V end lost 1 base, the J end lost 3 bases, and 12 bases lay between the germline ends. This CDR3 has 15 residues.

This sequence joins TRBV2 and TRBJ2-3, with 9 bases matching TRBD2. CDR1 and CDR2 from the germline V gene are SNHLY and FYNNEI. The CDR3 covers 14 residues. V dropped 7 bases and J dropped 6; count of bases not matched to a gene: 8. The CDR3 reads CASKSGLARDTQYF. CDR3 coding DNA: TGTGCCAGCAAATCGGGACTAGCACGTGATACGCAGTATTTT.

The chain joins TRBV10-3 to TRBJ2-7, with 7 bases that match TRBD1. Trimming at V came to 6 bases and at J to 2 bases, leaving 7 bases not matched to a gene. CDR3 size: 14 residues. Looked up from germline, CDR1 is ENHRY and CDR2 is SYGVKD. DNA of the CDR3: TGTGCCATCAGCCCAGGGGGAATCACCTACGAGCAGTACTTC. Its protein product is CAISPGGITYEQYF.

In regard to this clone: This is likely an artifact of a read error, given a far larger clone one base away. The chain is built from TRBV6-5 and TRBJ2-1, with 8 bases fitting TRBD2. After removal of 2 bases from V and 6 bases from J, the junction contained 6 bases not matched to a gene. Germline lookup yields CDR1 MNHEY and CDR2 SVGAGI. The CDR3 consists of 15 residues. CDR3 region: CASSYRREVSNEQFF. The DNA for the CDR3 is TGTGCCAGCAGTTACAGGCGGGAGGTTTCCAATGAGCAGTTCTTC.

This sequence joins TRBV6-6 and TRBJ1-2; TRBD1 aligns across 9 bases. V trimming: 5 bases; J trimming: 6 bases; junction bases outside the gene matches: 4. The CDR3 is 13 amino acids. The germline V gene encodes CDR1 MNHNY and CDR2 SVGAGI (reference sequence). The chain's CDR3 is CASSVGQGHGYTF. In nucleotides, the CDR3 is TGTGCCAGCAGTGTGGGACAGGGCCATGGCTACACCTTC.

This clone was detected once. The chain recombines TRBV5-6 with TRBJ2-5, with 8 bases identical to TRBD1. CDR1 is SGHDT, CDR2 YYEEEE, per germline. The junction had 19 bases not matched to a gene; V was cut back by 4 bases and J by 5 bases. The CDR3 has 18 amino acids. The chain's CDR3 is CASSPFTGQGVLGETQYF. In DNA form, the CDR3 reads TGTGCCAGCAGCCCCTTTACCGGACAGGGAGTTCTTGGGGAGACCCAGTACTTC.

The chain recombines TRBV4-1 with TRBJ2-6; D possibly uses TRBD1 or TRBD2 (5 bases each). V lost 0 bases, J lost 0 bases, and 12 bases lay in between. This CDR3 contains 18 residues. Germline V gene lookup returns CDR1 MGHRA and CDR2 YSYEKL. The CDR3 sequence: CASSQDWDRLSGANVLTF. The CDR3 region has the DNA TGCGCCAGCAGCCAAGATTGGGACCGACTCTCTGGGGCCAACGTCCTGACTTTC.

This chain connects TRBV5-5 to TRBJ2-7, with a weak D call TRBD2 (5 bases). The CDR3 has 17 amino acids. V was clipped by 0 bases and J by 2 bases, with 18 bases between them. Germline V gene lookup returns CDR1 SGHKS and CDR2 YYEKEE (reference sequence). The CDR3 DNA is TGTGCCAGCAGCTTGGCCGCGGACTCTCTATTTACCTACGAGCAGTACTTC. This encodes CASSLAADSLFTYEQYF.

J is TRBJ1-2 and V is TRBV18; the D is unclear. Germline V CDR1 and CDR2: KGHSH, LQKENI. The CDR3 sequence is 15 residues long. V lost 3 bases, J lost 4 bases, and 15 bases lay in between. CDR3 sequence reads: CASSPSAAGLYGYTF. DNA for the CDR3: TGTGCCAGCTCACCTTCCGCCGCAGGCCTCTATGGCTACACCTTC. Based on the CDR3 plus reference TRBV18 and TRBJ1-2, the full variable domain is NAGVMQNPRHLVRRRGQEARLRCSPMKGHSHVYWYRQLPEEGLKFMVYLQKENIIDESGMPKERFSAEFPKEGPSILRIQQVVRGDSAAYFCASSPSAAGLYGYTFGSGTRLTVV.

This chain joins TRBV28 and TRBJ2-7; 10 bases align to TRBD1. CDR3 size: 16 residues. Germline values: CDR1 MDHEN, CDR2 SYDVKM. J was trimmed by 1 base and V by 5 bases; bases with no gene match: 8. Here the CDR3 reads CASSPPGTGASYEQYF. CDR3 nucleotide sequence: TGTGCCAGCAGTCCTCCCGGGACAGGGGCATCCTACGAGCAGTACTTC.

The genes are TRBV28 and TRBJ2-7; 7 nucleotides match TRBD1. The V and J ends lost 5 bases and 3 bases, in that order; junction bases with no gene match: 10. Per germline, CDR1 MDHEN and CDR2 SYDVKM. The CDR3 runs 15 residues. CDR3 protein: CASSRSYGTDYEQYF. In nucleotides, the CDR3 is TGTGCCAGCAGTCGGAGCTATGGGACAGACTACGAGCAGTACTTC.

This clone was counted once. This chain connects TRBV4-2 to TRBJ2-3; the D gene is possibly TRBD2 (6 bases). Germline values: CDR1 LGHNA, CDR2 YNFKEQ. The V end lost 5 bases, the J end lost 2 bases, and 14 bases lay between the germline ends. The CDR3 length is 15 residues. The CDR3 DNA follows: TGTGCCAGCAGCGGGGGAAAGCGGGCCACAGATACGCAGTATTTT. This translates into CASSGGKRATDTQYF.

As concerns this clone: The sample holds other DNA sequences that translate to the same CDR3. The rearrangement joins TRBV7-2 to TRBJ2-1; 9 bases match TRBD2. Trimming at V came to 1 base and at J to 2 bases, leaving 0 bases not matched to a gene. The germline V gene has CDR1 SGHTA and CDR2 FQGNSA. The CDR3 runs to 15 residues. The DNA for the CDR3 is TGTGCCAGCAGCTTAGGCGGGAGGGCCTACAATGAGCAGTTCTTC. Protein: CASSLGGRAYNEQFF.

This clone was seen only a few times. The J gene is TRBJ2-7, the V gene TRBV2, with D possibly being TRBD1 (6 bases). V was shortened by 2 bases and J by 5 bases, with 16 bases between the two germline ends. CDR3 length: 15 amino acids. The germline V gene encodes CDR1 SNHLY and CDR2 FYNNEI. This CDR3 reads CASSELLGARDEQYF. For the CDR3, the DNA is TGTGCCAGCAGTGAACTTTTGGGGGCGCGGGACGAGCAGTACTTC.

The V call is TRBV4-1, the J call TRBJ2-1, with D possibly matching TRBD1 (6 bases). The CDR3 sequence is 16 residues long. Trimming removed 2 bases at V and 4 bases at J, with 15 bases between. Germline V gives CDR1 MGHRA, CDR2 YSYEKL. CDR3 DNA: TGCGCCAGCAGCCAACCGTCCCGGGACAAGTACAATGAGCAGTTCTTC. It is translated as CASSQPSRDKYNEQFF.

The chain employs TRBV10-3 and TRBJ2-7; 7 bases are a match to TRBD1. The CDR3 runs 13 residues. Germline values: CDR1 ENHRY, CDR2 SYGVKD. With V trimmed by 5 bases and J by 1 base, 2 bases remained unmatched. The chain's CDR3 is CAISWDRSYEQYF. CDR3 sequence (DNA): TGTGCCATCAGTTGGGACAGATCCTACGAGCAGTACTTC.

The V gene is TRBV9, the J gene TRBJ2-7; D is unresolved. Per the germline V gene, CDR1 is SGDLS and CDR2 is YYNGEE. CDR3 length equals 16 residues. Trimming took 1 base from V and 2 from J, leaving 16 bases between them. In DNA form, the CDR3 reads TGTGCCAGCAGCGTAACCCTCAGGTCCCACCCCTACGAGCAGTACTTC. This translates into CASSVTLRSHPYEQYF.